What follows describes a single T cell receptor beta chain. This clonotype was detected a few times. Its target antigen remains unknown. No qualities accompany the bases; no much larger clone lies one base away. V trim: 1 base; J trim: 5 bases; unmatched bases: 12. The CDR3 covers 18 residues, taking in both the cysteine and the phenylalanine. The entry retains the CDR3 DNA only, 54 bases that are in frame from base 1. The germline V gene gives CDR1 as KGHDR and CDR2 as SFDVKD. The library was built by means of RACE. Sequencing was carried out with a NextSeq 500. During library preparation, unique molecular identifiers were attached to individual cDNA molecules so that TCRs could be counted in a quantitative, reproducible way. Each blood RNA sample was used to sequence both TCR alpha and TCR beta chains. In the source study's methods: Samples had a median of approximately 93,000 TCRs, with a range from about 23,224 to 690,600. The Decombinator software suite was used to annotate the V, J and CDR3 of the TCR reads. Every sample was subsampled to the same number of TCRs (28,000) for the PS versus PT1 abundance plots. TCRs were defined as expanded if absent before sensitization and observed at least eight times at the 2-week time point. TCRdb reprocessed the public reads (quality trimming at Q25 with fastp, clone calling with MiXCR) and kept in-frame beta chains. Each entry is one CDR3 protein sequence, shown with its most common DNA and genes. TCRdb's processing, not the authors', yielded these V and J calls. This sample is represented by approximately 400,000 distinct CDR3 sequences; 4% to 5.5% of them were singletons. The ten largest clones take up over 2% of the sample.

Sample time point, as interpreted from the label and publication: patch test 1, 2 weeks after DPC sensitization. Interpreted using the paper, the treatment or condition label stands for: therapeutic diphenylcyclopropenone sensitization with weekly scalp DPC. At each patch-test visit, blood was drawn before the patch test was applied. Eligible patients were aged 18 to 70, diagnosed with alopecia, deemed suitable for DPC therapy, and excluded if pregnant. Total RNA was isolated from unfractionated whole blood collected in Tempus Blood RNA tubes. These data come from a study of human T cells and chemical hapten exposure (dated by TCRdb to about 2021). Notes on the research overall: For sensitization, 2% DPC in acetone was applied to a 2 cm by 2 cm area of upper inner arm skin. Libraries were pooled for sequencing, and variation in per-sample TCR yields was attributed mainly to small differences in library volumes within the pool. The patient cohort, mostly female, included alopecia areata with under or over 50% scalp involvement, alopecia totalis and alopecia universalis. For TCR sequencing, blood came from about 28 alopecia patients at anywhere from one to four time points (pre-sensitization, 2, 6 and 24 weeks). Blood was sampled from patients pre-sensitization (week 0) and at 2, 6 and about 24 weeks after DPC sensitization. Peripheral blood TCR repertoire changes were tracked in vivo in alopecia patients during primary and secondary sensitization to the hapten diphenylcyclopropenone (DPC). Throughout the approximately 24-week study period, patients were also given weekly therapeutic DPC doses on the scalp. Patch testing on the upper back used Finn chambers containing 0.01% DPC, with scoring done after 6 days according to International Contact Dermatitis Research Group standards. On the study overall, not on this receptor specifically: DPC sensitization did not change how many TCRs were above 1 in 1000 frequency, and no evidence was found of alterations in global repertoire structure. Compared with pre-sensitization or healthy control sets, expanded TCRs formed significantly more large CDR3 similarity clusters, which is consistent with antigen-driven responses. After repeated subsampling, changes were observed in the strength of the expansion versus patch-test correlation and in the threshold at which the correlation became significant. Patch test score was positively correlated with the number of PT1 expanded TCRs, with significance at thresholds 8, 16 and 32 but not at 4. All patients had alopecia, a presumed autoimmune disease, so their immune response might differ from that of healthy individuals.

The sequences come from whole blood, collected in connection with sensitization to the hapten diphenylcyclopropenone (DPC). The V and J segments used are TRBV24-1 and TRBJ2-3, and 9 junctional nucleotides match TRBD2. This clonotype was sampled from a woman between 50 and 59 years old with alopecia areata. Some clones in this sample may be carry-over from other donors' samples. Read as DNA, the sequence is TGTGCCACCAGTGATTTCGAAGAGGCTAGCGGGGAGAGAGATACGCAGTATTTT. This gives the protein CATSDFEEASGERDTQYF.